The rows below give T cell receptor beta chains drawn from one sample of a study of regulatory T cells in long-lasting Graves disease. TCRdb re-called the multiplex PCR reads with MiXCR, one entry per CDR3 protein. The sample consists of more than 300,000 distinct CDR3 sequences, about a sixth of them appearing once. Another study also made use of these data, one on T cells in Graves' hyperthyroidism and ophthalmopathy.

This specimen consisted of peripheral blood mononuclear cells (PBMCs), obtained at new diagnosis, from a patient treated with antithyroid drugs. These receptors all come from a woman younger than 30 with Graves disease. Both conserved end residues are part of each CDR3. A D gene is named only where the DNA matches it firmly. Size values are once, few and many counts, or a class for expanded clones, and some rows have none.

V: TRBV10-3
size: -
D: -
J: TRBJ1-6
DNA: TGTGCCACGGACCCAAGGGATGGATCACCCCTCCACTTT
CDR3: CATDPRDGSPLHF

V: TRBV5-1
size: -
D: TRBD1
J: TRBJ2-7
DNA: TGCGCCAGCAGGGATTCTAGGACAGGGGGCCCGAGCTCCTACGAGCAGTACTTC
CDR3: CASRDSRTGGPSSYEQYF

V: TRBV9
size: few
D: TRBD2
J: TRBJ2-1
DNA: TGTGCCAGCAGCGTAGTGGGGGGAGGGTACGCTGAGCAGTTCTTC
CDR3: CASSVVGGGYAEQFF

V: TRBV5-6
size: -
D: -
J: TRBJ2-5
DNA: TGTGCCAGCAGCCCCGACGGAGGTCGGGAGACCCAGTACTTC
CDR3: CASSPDGGRETQYF

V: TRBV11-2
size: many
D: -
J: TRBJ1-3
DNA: TGTGCCAGCAGTGGCGGAAACACCATATATTTT
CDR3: CASSGGNTIYF

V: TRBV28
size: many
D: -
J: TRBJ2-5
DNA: TGTGCCAGCTTAGCCGGAAGCGGCGGCACTCGGGGAGAGACCCAGTACTTC
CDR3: CASLAGSGGTRGETQYF

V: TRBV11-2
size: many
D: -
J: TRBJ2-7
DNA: TGTGCCAGCAGCGAGACAGACTTCTCCTACGAGCAGTACTTC
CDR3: CASSETDFSYEQYF

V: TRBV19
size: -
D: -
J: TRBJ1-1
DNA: TGTGCCAGTAGAGGGAGGGGTTTGAACACTGAAGCTTTCTTT
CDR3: CASRGRGLNTEAFF

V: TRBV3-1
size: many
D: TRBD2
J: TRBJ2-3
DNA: TGTGCCAGCAGCCAAGGAGGGACTAGCGGGGGATACACAGATACGCAGTATTTT
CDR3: CASSQGGTSGGYTDTQYF

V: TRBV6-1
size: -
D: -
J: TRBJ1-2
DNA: TGTGCCAGCAGGCCGGACAGTAACTATGGCTACACCTTC
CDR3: CASRPDSNYGYTF

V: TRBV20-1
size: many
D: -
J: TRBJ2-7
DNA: TGCAGTGCTAGAGGGGGTTCCTACGAGCAGTACTTC
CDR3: CSARGGSYEQYF

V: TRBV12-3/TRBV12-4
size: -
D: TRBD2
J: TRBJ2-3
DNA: TGTGCCAGCAGCCCAGAACTAGCGGGAGGGCCTAACACAGATACGCAGTATTTT
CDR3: CASSPELAGGPNTDTQYF

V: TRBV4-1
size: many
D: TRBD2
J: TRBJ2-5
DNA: TGCGCCAGCAGCCAAGGGGGGGGTTCCCGTCAAGAGACCCAGTACTTC
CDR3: CASSQGGGSRQETQYF

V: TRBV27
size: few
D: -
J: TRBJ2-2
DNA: TGTGCCAGCAGTTTAGCTTCACCCCCCGGGGAGCTGTTTTTT
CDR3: CASSLASPPGELFF

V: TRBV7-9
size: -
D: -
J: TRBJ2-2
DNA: TGTGCCAGCAGCCGACAGGAATACACCGGGGAGCTGTTTTTT
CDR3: CASSRQEYTGELFF

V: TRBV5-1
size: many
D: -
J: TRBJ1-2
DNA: TGCGCCAGCAGTGGCCTCGAATCACCCTATGGCTACACCTTC
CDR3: CASSGLESPYGYTF

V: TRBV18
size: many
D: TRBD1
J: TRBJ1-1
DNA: TGTGCCAGCTCACCACCGCCCGGCGGGGACAGCACTGAAGCTTTCTTT
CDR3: CASSPPPGGDSTEAFF

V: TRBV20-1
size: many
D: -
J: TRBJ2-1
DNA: TGCAGTGCCGGAAACAATGAGCAGTTCTTC
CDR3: CSAGNNEQFF

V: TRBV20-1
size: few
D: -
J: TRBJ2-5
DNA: TGCAGTGCTAGAGGGGGTGGGGGGGCCACACAAGAGACCCAGTACTTC
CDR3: CSARGGGGATQETQYF

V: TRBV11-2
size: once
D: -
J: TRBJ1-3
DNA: TGTGCCAGCAGCCCTCAGGGAGGGCGGTCTGGAAACACCATATATTTT
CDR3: CASSPQGGRSGNTIYF

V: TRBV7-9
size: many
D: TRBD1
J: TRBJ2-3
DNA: TGTGCCAGCAGCCCCCGGGACAGAGACACAGATACGCAGTATTTT
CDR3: CASSPRDRDTDTQYF